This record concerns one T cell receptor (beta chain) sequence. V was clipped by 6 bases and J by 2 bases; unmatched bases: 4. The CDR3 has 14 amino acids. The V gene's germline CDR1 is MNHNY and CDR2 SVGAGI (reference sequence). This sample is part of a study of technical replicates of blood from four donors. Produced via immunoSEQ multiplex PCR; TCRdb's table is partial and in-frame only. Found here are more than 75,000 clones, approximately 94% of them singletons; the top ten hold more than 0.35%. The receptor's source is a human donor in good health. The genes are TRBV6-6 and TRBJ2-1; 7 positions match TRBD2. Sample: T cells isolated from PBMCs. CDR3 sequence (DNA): TGTGCCAGCAGAAGAGCGGGGACCTACAATGAGCAGTTCTTC. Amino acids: CASRRAGTYNEQFF.